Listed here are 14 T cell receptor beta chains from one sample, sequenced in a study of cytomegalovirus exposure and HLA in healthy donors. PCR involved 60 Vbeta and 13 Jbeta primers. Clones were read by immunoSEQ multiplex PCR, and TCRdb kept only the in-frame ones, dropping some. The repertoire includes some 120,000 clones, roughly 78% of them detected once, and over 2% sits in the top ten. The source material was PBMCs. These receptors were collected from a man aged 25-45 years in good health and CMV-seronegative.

The CDR3 protein is CASSLEPGNEKLFF. The CDR3 DNA reads TGCGCCAGCAGCTTGGAGCCAGGAAATGAAAAACTGTTTTTT. V usage is TRBV5-1 and J usage is TRBJ1-4; D gene ambiguous. The CDR3 spans 14 residues. In germline, CDR1 is SGHRS, CDR2 YFSETQ. V lost 0 bases to trimming and J lost 5 bases, with 8 bases between them.

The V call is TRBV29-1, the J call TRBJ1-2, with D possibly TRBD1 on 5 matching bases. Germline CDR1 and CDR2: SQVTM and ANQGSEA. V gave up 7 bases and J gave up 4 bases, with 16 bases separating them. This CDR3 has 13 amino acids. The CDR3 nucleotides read TGCAGCGCTGCTCGGCAGGGCCTCTATGGCTACACCTTC. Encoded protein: CSAARQGLYGYTF.

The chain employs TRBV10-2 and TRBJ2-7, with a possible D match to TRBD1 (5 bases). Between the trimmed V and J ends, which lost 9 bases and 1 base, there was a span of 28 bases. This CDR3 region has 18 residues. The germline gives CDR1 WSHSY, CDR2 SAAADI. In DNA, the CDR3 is TGCGCCAGACGCAAATTCGACAGAATATTTTACCCATCCTACGAGCAGTACTTC. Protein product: CARRKFDRIFYPSYEQYF.

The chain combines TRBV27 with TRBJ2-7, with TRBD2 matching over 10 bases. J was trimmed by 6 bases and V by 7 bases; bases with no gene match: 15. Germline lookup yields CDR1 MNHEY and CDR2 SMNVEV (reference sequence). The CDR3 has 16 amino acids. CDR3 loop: CASTGLKREGPREQYF. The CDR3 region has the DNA TGTGCCAGCACCGGGTTGAAGCGGGAGGGCCCTCGCGAGCAGTACTTC.

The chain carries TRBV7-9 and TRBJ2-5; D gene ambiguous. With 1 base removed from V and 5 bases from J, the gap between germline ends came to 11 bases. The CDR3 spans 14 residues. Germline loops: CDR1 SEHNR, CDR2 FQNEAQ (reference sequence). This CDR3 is CASSLVLERETQYF. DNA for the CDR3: TGTGCCAGCAGCTTAGTGTTGGAGAGGGAGACCCAGTACTTC.

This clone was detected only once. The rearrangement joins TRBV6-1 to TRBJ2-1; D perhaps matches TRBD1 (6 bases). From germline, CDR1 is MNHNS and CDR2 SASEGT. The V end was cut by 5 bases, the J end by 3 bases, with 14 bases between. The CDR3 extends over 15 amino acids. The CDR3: CASSRTAPFYNEQFF. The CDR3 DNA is TGTGCCAGCAGTAGGACAGCACCCTTCTACAATGAGCAGTTCTTC.

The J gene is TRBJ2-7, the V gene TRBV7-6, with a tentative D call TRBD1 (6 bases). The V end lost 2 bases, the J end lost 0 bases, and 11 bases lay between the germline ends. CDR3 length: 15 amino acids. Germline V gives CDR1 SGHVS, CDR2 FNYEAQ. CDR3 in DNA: TGTGCCAGCAGCTTAAGCAGGGGTAGCTCCTACGAGCAGTACTTC. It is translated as CASSLSRGSSYEQYF.

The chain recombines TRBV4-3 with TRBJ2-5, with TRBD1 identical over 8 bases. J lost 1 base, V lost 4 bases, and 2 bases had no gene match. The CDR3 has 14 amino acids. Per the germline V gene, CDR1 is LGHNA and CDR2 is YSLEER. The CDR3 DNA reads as TGCGCCAGCAGCCGGACAGGGCTCCAAGAGACCCAGTACTTC. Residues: CASSRTGLQETQYF.

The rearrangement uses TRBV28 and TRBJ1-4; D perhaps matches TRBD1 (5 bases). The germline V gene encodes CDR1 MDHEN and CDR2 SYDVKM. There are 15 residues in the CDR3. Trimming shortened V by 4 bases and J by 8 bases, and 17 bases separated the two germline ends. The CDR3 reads CASSSASGLGEKLFF. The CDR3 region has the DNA TGTGCCAGCAGTTCAGCTTCAGGGTTAGGGGAAAAACTGTTTTTT.

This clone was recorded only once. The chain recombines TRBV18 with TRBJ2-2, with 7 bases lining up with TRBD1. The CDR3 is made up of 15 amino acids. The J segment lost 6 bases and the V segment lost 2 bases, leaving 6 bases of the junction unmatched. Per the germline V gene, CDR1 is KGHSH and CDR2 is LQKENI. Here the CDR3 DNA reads TGTGCCAGCTCACCATCCACAGGGGATGCCGGGGAGCTGTTTTTT. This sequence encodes CASSPSTGDAGELFF. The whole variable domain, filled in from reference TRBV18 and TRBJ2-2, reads NAGVMQNPRHLVRRRGQEARLRCSPMKGHSHVYWYRQLPEEGLKFMVYLQKENIIDESGMPKERFSAEFPKEGPSILRIQQVVRGDSAAYFCASSPSTGDAGELFFGEGSRLTVL.

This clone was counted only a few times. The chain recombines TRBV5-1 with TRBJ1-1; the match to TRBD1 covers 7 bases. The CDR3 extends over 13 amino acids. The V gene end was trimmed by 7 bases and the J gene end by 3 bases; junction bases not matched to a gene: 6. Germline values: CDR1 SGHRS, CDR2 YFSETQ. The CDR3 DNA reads TGCGCCAGCCACCCCGGGACAGACACTGAAGCTTTCTTT. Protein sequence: CASHPGTDTEAFF.

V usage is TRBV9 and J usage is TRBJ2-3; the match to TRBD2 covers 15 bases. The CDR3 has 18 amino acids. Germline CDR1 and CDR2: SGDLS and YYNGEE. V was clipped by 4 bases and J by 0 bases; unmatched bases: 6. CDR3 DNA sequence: TGTGCCAGCAGCCCGGGACTAGCGGGAGGAACTAGCACAGATACGCAGTATTTT. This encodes CASSPGLAGGTSTDTQYF.

In DNA, the CDR3 is TGTGCCAGCTCACCAGTCGGTAGCTCCTACGAGCAGTACTTC. It codes for CASSPVGSSYEQYF. The rearrangement joins TRBV18 to TRBJ2-7; D is unclear. Per the germline V gene, CDR1 is KGHSH and CDR2 is LQKENI. The CDR3 is 14 amino acids. V gave up 2 bases and J gave up 0 bases, with 8 bases separating them.

CDR3 nucleotides: TGCAGCGTTGAAGGAATTGGGCTAGCGGGGCCCGGCTCCTACAATGAGCAGTTCTTC. The encoded protein is CSVEGIGLAGPGSYNEQFF. The chain employs TRBV29-1 and TRBJ2-1; 9 bases match TRBD2. Germline V gives CDR1 SQVTM, CDR2 ANQGSEA. V shed 1 base and J 0 bases; nucleotides not matched to a gene: 13. The CDR3 runs to 19 residues.